There are a few counts of the clone carrying this T cell receptor (beta chain). The antigen remains unidentified. The record originates from a study of regulatory T cells in long-lasting Graves disease. Study findings and constraints: Sample size, which was small, may have reduced accuracy. Persistent patients had a count of shared public clonotypes (around 2,700) that exceeded that of new patients (approximately 1,000). Not thyroid tissue but only peripheral blood was studied.

Germline V gives CDR1 KGHSH, CDR2 LQKENI. V was clipped by 3 bases and J by 1 base; unmatched bases: 7. The CDR3 sequence is 16 residues long. Time point indicated: newly diagnosed GD, antithyroid drugs for less than 3 months. PBMC-derived RNA was used for the TCR library. Building the TCR beta libraries relied on iRepertoire HTBI primers, and CDR3 regions underwent Arm-PCR. TCRdb reprocessed the multiplex PCR reads via MiXCR and lists one record per CDR3 protein. The sample includes approximately 460,000 distinct CDR3 sequences, about 16% of them seen just once. These same records also appear under a second study, on T cells in Graves' hyperthyroidism and ophthalmopathy. As that report states: Blood also showed most of the thyroid clonotypes that were expanded above 0.001.

This clonotype originated in a woman aged 25 to 39 with Graves disease. The chain uses TRBV18 and TRBJ2-3; 7 nucleotides line up with TRBD2. The starting material was peripheral blood mononuclear cells (PBMCs), obtained at new diagnosis, from a patient treated with antithyroid drugs. Written as DNA, the CDR3 is TGTGCCAGCTCACCTCGCGGGAGCATCCGCACAGATACGCAGTATTTT. It yields the protein CASSPRGSIRTDTQYF. The full variable domain, with the rest looked up from reference TRBV18 and TRBJ2-3, is NAGVMQNPRHLVRRRGQEARLRCSPMKGHSHVYWYRQLPEEGLKFMVYLQKENIIDESGMPKERFSAEFPKEGPSILRIQQVVRGDSAAYFCASSPRGSIRTDTQYFGPGTRLTVL.